Presented here are 23 T cell receptor beta chains from one specimen sequenced in a study of cytomegalovirus exposure and HLA in healthy donors. PCR amplification relied on 60 Vbeta primers (plus 13 Jbeta primers). TCRdb keeps only in-frame clones here, not all; method: immunoSEQ multiplex PCR. This table holds over 150,000 clones, around 75% found once. Specimen: PBMCs. Every receptor here comes from a male donor in good health and CMV-seronegative.

This chain uses TRBV29-1 with TRBJ1-2, with a tentative D call TRBD1 (6 bases). CDR1 is SQVTM and CDR2 is ANQGSEA in the germline V gene. This CDR3 is 15 amino acids long. Trimming shortened V by 7 bases and J by 6 bases, and 24 bases separated the two germline ends. The CDR3 DNA follows: TGCAGCGCGGACGAACAGGGCTTTCCAGATGATGGCTACACCTTC. As protein: CSADEQGFPDDGYTF. Full variable domain (rest looked up from reference TRBV29-1 and TRBJ1-2): SAVISQKPSRDICQRGTSLTIQCQVDSQVTMMFWYRQQPGQSLTLIATANQGSEATYESGFVIDKFPISRPNLTFSTLTVSNMSPEDSSIYLCSADEQGFPDDGYTFGSGTRLTVV.

The rearrangement links TRBV12-5 to TRBJ2-3; TRBD2 is a possible D gene (5 bases). With 6 bases removed from V and 4 bases from J, the gap between germline ends came to 11 bases. CDR1 and CDR2 from the germline V gene are LGHNT and FRNRAP. The CDR3 is made up of 13 amino acids. CDR3 residues: CASGGSWADTQYF. DNA of the CDR3: TGTGCTAGTGGAGGGAGTTGGGCAGATACGCAGTATTTT.

J is TRBJ1-6 and V is TRBV6-5; D is uncertain. This CDR3 contains 13 residues. V lost 2 bases and J lost 9, with 8 bases in between. CDR1 is MNHEY, CDR2 SVGAGI, per germline. As DNA, the CDR3 is TGTGCCAGCAGTTACCGGGGAATTTCACCCCTCCACTTT. Residues: CASSYRGISPLHF.

The CDR3 loop reads CASSRTGSNPGTDTQYF. The CDR3 DNA sequence: TGTGCCAGTTCCCGAACGGGGTCGAATCCGGGCACAGATACGCAGTATTTT. The chain employs TRBV2 and TRBJ2-3; the D gene is possibly TRBD2 (5 bases). The CDR3 consists of 17 residues. The V end was cut by 9 bases, the J end by 1 base, with 23 bases between. The germline V gene encodes CDR1 SNHLY and CDR2 FYNNEI.

The chain has TRBV9 and TRBJ2-5; 16 bases match TRBD2. The ends lost 3 bases at V and 0 bases at J; junction bases unmatched: 2. The germline gives CDR1 SGDLS, CDR2 YYNGEE. This CDR3 comprises 17 residues. The CDR3 DNA follows: TGTGCCAGCAGCGGGGGACTAGCGGGAGGGCACCAAGAGACCCAGTACTTC. Residues: CASSGGLAGGHQETQYF.

The chain joins TRBV6-1 to TRBJ1-5; D remains ambiguous. This CDR3 is 16 amino acids long. CDR1 and CDR2 from the germline V gene are MNHNS and SASEGT. The V end lost 3 bases, the J end lost 7 bases, and 19 bases lay between the germline ends. Here the CDR3 reads CASSDLSRNIGQPQHF. The CDR3 nucleotides read TGTGCCAGCAGTGATCTTTCCAGGAACATAGGACAGCCCCAGCATTTT.

The gene calls are TRBV11-2 and TRBJ2-5; 10 nucleotides line up with TRBD1. The CDR3 sequence is 16 residues long. J gave up 1 base and V 7 bases, and 9 bases lay outside the gene matches. Germline V gene lookup returns CDR1 SGHAT and CDR2 FQNNGV. CDR3 DNA: TGTGCCAGCACCGCGCGACAGGGGGCGCGCCAAGAGACCCAGTACTTC. Translating it yields CASTARQGARQETQYF.

About this clone itself: Compared with germline, one end of the junction differs, possibly owing to a read error. The gene calls are TRBV7-9 and TRBJ2-7; 11 nucleotides match TRBD2. The germline CDR1 and CDR2 sequences are SEHNR and FQNEAQ (reference sequence). This CDR3 has 16 residues. The CDR3 loop reads CSSSSPRTSGLYEQYF. CDR3 DNA sequence: TGTTCCAGCAGCTCCCCCCGGACTAGCGGGCTTTACGAGCAGTACTTC.

The chain recombines TRBV11-1 with TRBJ1-1, with 10 bases aligning to TRBD1. Germline assignment: CDR1 SGHAT and CDR2 FQDESV (reference sequence). CDR3 length: 14 residues. V trimming: 5 bases; J trimming: 4 bases; junction bases outside the gene matches: 4. DNA of the CDR3: TGTGCCAGCAGCGACAGGGGGCTAGGCACTGAAGCTTTCTTT. Its protein product is CASSDRGLGTEAFF.

The chain carries TRBV7-2 and TRBJ1-1; 9 bases fit TRBD1. CDR3 length: 14 amino acids. In germline, CDR1 is SGHTA, CDR2 FQGNSA. V gave up 4 bases and J gave up 4 bases; unmatched junction bases: 4. The CDR3 here is CASSSTGGGTEAFF. CDR3 sequence (DNA): TGTGCCAGCAGCTCGACAGGGGGAGGCACTGAAGCTTTCTTT.

This clone was detected only once. V and J are TRBV28 and TRBJ2-7; 9 bases map to TRBD1. Germline trimming cut 7 bases from V and 2 bases from J; bases unmatched to any gene: 9. In germline, CDR1 is MDHEN, CDR2 SYDVKM. This CDR3 contains 15 residues. The CDR3 protein is CASINRDRATYEQYF. For the CDR3, the DNA is TGTGCCAGCATCAACAGGGACAGGGCTACCTACGAGCAGTACTTC.

The chain links TRBV5-1 to TRBJ2-2, with a possible D match to TRBD1 (5 bases). The CDR3 extends over 15 amino acids. Between the trimmed V and J ends, which lost 0 bases and 2 bases, there was a span of 8 bases. Germline-derived CDR1 and CDR2 are SGHRS and YFSETQ. Here the CDR3 DNA reads TGCGCCAGCAGCTTGGAAGGGGCCAACACCGGGGAGCTGTTTTTT. Translation: CASSLEGANTGELFF.

This chain links TRBV2 with TRBJ2-7, with D maybe TRBD1 (6 bases). Germline assignment: CDR1 SNHLY and CDR2 FYNNEI. The CDR3 is 14 residues long. V was pared by 6 bases and J by 2 bases, with 14 bases between. CDR3 sequence (DNA): TGTGCCAGCAGCCTCACGAAGGGGGCCTACGAGCAGTACTTC. As protein: CASSLTKGAYEQYF.

This chain connects TRBV18 to TRBJ1-2, with D tentatively TRBD1 (6 bases). Germline CDR1 reads KGHSH; CDR2 reads LQKENI. CDR3 size: 15 residues. Trimming stripped 0 bases from V and 5 bases from J, with 13 bases between. The CDR3 here is CASSPPLGQGYGYTF. CDR3 coding DNA: TGTGCCAGCTCACCACCCTTAGGGCAGGGGTATGGCTACACCTTC.

About this clone itself: Given the absence of the conserved phenylalanine or tryptophan at the CDR3 end, a read error is likely. The DNA is left out, because the CDR3 cannot be placed on it with certainty; the CDR3 is given as TCRdb lists it. The chain combines TRBV6-5 with TRBJ1-2; no DNA check was done on the table's D call, TRBD1. Looked up from germline, CDR1 is MNHEY and CDR2 is SVGAGI. The CDR3 totals 13 residues, both ends included. Here the CDR3 reads CASIPRGQGPPWI.

The chain couples TRBV9 to TRBJ2-1; TRBD2 matches 7 bases. Germline V lookup: CDR1 SGDLS, CDR2 YYNGEE. This CDR3 spans 16 amino acids. Germline trimming cut 0 bases from V and 7 bases from J; bases unmatched to any gene: 10. CDR3 nucleotide sequence: TGTGCCAGCAGCGTAGCGACGGGGGGACTCGCAAATGAGCAGTTCTTC. Encoded protein: CASSVATGGLANEQFF.

The chain joins TRBV28 to TRBJ2-4; unclear D gene. Looked up from germline, CDR1 is MDHEN and CDR2 is SYDVKM. V was cut by 3 bases and J by 2 bases, with 5 bases left in between. The CDR3 runs 13 residues. CDR3 residues: CASSFRTKNIQYF. The CDR3 region has the DNA TGTGCCAGCAGTTTCAGGACCAAAAACATTCAGTACTTC.

This chain links TRBV6-6 with TRBJ2-3; perhaps TRBD2 as D (5 bases). This CDR3 region has 15 residues. Germline CDR1 reads MNHNY; CDR2 reads SVGAGI (reference sequence). Trimming stripped 4 bases from V and 4 bases from J, with 15 bases between. DNA for the CDR3: TGTGCCAGCAGTTCGGGAATCCCCAGTGCAGATACGCAGTATTTT. Translated, it gives CASSSGIPSADTQYF.

The genes are TRBV27 and TRBJ2-1, with TRBD2 matching 15 bases. The CDR3 covers 16 residues. The V gene's germline CDR1 is MNHEY and CDR2 SMNVEV (reference sequence). Germline trimming cut 2 bases from V and 9 bases from J; bases unmatched to any gene: 5. The CDR3, as DNA: TGTGCCAGCAGTTTAAGGGGACTAGCGGGAGGTCTTGAGCAGTTCTTC. Protein: CASSLRGLAGGLEQFF.

CDR3 loop: CASSFRSGGISEQYF. The CDR3 region has the DNA TGCGCCAGCAGCTTTCGGAGCGGGGGCATCAGCGAGCAGTACTTC. This chain links TRBV5-1 with TRBJ2-7, with 8 bases aligning to TRBD2. Germline CDR1 reads SGHRS; CDR2 reads YFSETQ. V was pared by 2 bases and J by 6 bases, with 10 bases of the junction left unmatched. CDR3 length: 15 residues.

This clone has more than one count but fewer than ten. This chain uses TRBV20-1 with TRBJ2-7; D remains ambiguous. From germline, CDR1 is DFQATT and CDR2 SNEGSKA (reference sequence). The CDR3 loop spans 11 amino acids. V was trimmed by 7 bases and J by 3 bases, leaving 10 bases between them. Here the CDR3 reads CSVPTDYEQYF. The CDR3 nucleotides are TGCAGTGTCCCTACTGACTACGAGCAGTACTTC.

On this clone itself: One end of the junction does not line up with germline, which may come from a read error. The chain joins TRBV7-9 to TRBJ2-5, with TRBD2 identical over 10 bases. This CDR3 is 14 amino acids long. Germline CDR1 reads SEHNR; CDR2 reads FQNEAQ (reference sequence). This chain's CDR3 is CASSVAGGGETQYF. CDR3 coding DNA: TGTGCCAGCAGCGTAGCGGGAGGTGGAGAGACCCAGTACTTC.

The chain uses TRBV6-1 and TRBJ1-4; 9 bases match TRBD1. Trimming cost V 5 bases and J 10 bases; bases outside gene matches: 8. Germline loops: CDR1 MNHNS, CDR2 SASEGT. This CDR3 has 14 amino acids. The CDR3 DNA is TGTGCCAGCAGTCCACAGGGGGCAAAGAGAAAACTGTTTTTT. Its translation: CASSPQGAKRKLFF.